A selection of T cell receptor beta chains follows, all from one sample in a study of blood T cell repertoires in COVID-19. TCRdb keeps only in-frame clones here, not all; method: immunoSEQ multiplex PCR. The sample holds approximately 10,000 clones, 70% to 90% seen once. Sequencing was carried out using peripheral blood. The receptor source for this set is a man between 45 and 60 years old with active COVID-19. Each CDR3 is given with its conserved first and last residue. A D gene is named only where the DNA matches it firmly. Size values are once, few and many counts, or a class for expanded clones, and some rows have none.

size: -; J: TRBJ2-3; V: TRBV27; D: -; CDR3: CASSLSSGTPQYF; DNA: TGTGCCAGCAGTTTATCGTCCGGGACTCCGCAGTATTTT
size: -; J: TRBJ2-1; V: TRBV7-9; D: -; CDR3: CASSSPGNEQFF; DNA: TGTGCCAGCAGCTCACCCGGGAATGAGCAGTTCTTC
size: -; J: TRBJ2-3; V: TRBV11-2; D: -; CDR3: CASRSPGTDTQYF; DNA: TGTGCCAGCAGGAGTCCAGGGACAGATACGCAGTATTTT
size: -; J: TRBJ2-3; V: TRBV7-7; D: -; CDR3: CASSSGTDTQYF; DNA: TGTGCTAGCAGCTCAGGGACAGATACGCAGTATTTT
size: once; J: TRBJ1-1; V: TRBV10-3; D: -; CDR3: CAIGEDLNTEAFF; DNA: TGTGCCATTGGGGAGGATTTGAACACTGAAGCTTTCTTT
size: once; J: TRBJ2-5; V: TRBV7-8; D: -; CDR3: CASTDRGLGYF; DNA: TGTGCCAGCACTGATCGGGGTCTGGGGTACTTC
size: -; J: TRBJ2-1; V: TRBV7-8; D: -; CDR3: CASSFGLGDNEQFF; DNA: TGTGCCAGCAGCTTTGGATTGGGAGACAATGAGCAGTTCTTC
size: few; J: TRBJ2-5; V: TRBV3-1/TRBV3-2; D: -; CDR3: CASSQVSPWGGRYQETQYF; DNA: TGTGCCAGCAGCCAAGTCTCCCCCTGGGGCGGACGGTACCAAGAGACCCAGTACTTC
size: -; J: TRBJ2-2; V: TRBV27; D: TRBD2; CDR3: CASSPPGLAGIGELFF; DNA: TGTGCCAGCAGTCCGCCGGGACTAGCGGGAATCGGGGAGCTGTTTTTT
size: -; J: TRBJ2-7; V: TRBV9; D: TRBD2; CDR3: CASSVGAGTSYEQYF; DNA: TGTGCCAGCAGCGTAGGGGCCGGGACTAGCTACGAGCAGTACTTC
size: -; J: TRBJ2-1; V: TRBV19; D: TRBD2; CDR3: CASSMTSGFAYNEQFF; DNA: TGTGCCAGTAGTATGACTAGCGGGTTTGCCTACAATGAGCAGTTCTTC
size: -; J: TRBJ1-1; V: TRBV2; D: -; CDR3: CASSEVAGGSTEAFF; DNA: TGTGCCAGCAGTGAAGTGGCGGGGGGAAGCACTGAAGCTTTCTTT
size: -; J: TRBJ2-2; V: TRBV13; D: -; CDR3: CASAGHAERDTGELFF; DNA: TGTGCCAGCGCGGGGCACGCTGAGCGGGACACCGGGGAGCTGTTTTTT
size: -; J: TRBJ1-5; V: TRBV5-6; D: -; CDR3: CASSLGGGSNQPQHF; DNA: TGTGCCAGCAGCTTGGGGGGAGGGAGCAATCAGCCCCAGCATTTT
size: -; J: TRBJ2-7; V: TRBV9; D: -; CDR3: CASSVTDSYEQYF; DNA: TGTGCCAGCAGCGTTACAGACTCCTACGAGCAGTACTTC
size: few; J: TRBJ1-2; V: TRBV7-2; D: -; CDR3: CASSLRVRGFEIVTF; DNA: TGTGCCAGCAGCTTAAGAGTTCGGGGGTTCGAGATTGTAACCTTC
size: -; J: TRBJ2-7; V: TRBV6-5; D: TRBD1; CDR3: CASTGWGQGSYEQYF; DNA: TGTGCCAGCACTGGTTGGGGACAGGGTTCCTACGAGCAGTACTTC
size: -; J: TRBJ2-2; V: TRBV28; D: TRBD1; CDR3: CASKEESDRANTGELFF; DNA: TGTGCCAGCAAGGAGGAATCCGACAGGGCGAACACCGGGGAGCTGTTTTTT
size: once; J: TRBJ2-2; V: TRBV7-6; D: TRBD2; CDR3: CASSPPAGGSPGTGELFF; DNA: TGTGCCAGCAGTCCCCCGGCGGGCGGGAGCCCGGGGACCGGGGAGCTGTTTTTT
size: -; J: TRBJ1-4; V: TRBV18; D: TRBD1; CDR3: CASSPQGAANEKLFF; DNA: TGTGCCAGCTCACCGCAGGGGGCAGCTAATGAAAAACTGTTTTTT
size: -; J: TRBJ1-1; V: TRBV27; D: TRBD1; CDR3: CASSETGFDTEAFF; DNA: TGTGCCAGCAGTGAGACAGGGTTCGACACTGAAGCTTTCTTT
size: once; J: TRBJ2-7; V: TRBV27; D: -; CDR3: CASSLLLSRDYEQYF; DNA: TGTGCCAGCAGTTTACTTCTCTCGAGGGATTACGAGCAGTACTTC
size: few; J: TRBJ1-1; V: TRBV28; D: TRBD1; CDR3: CASSSLTDRDTEAFF; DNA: TGTGCCAGCAGTTCCTTAACTGACAGGGACACTGAAGCTTTCTTT
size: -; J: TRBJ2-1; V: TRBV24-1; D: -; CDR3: CATSDGDGSYNEQFF; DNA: TGTGCCACCAGTGACGGAGACGGCTCCTACAATGAGCAGTTCTTC
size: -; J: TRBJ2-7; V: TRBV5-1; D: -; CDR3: CASSLSSSLREQYF; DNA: TGCGCCAGCAGCTTGTCTTCCTCTCTACGCGAGCAGTACTTC
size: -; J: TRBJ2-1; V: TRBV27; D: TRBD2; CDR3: CASSLASGSVGNEQFF; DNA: TGTGCCAGCAGTTTGGCCAGCGGGAGTGTTGGCAATGAGCAGTTCTTC
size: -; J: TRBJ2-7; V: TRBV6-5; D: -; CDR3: CASGAGTSYEQYF; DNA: TGTGCCAGCGGGGCAGGAACTTCCTACGAGCAGTACTTC
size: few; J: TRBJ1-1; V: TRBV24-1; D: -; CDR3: CATRVGENTEAFF; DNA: TGTGCCACCAGGGTAGGGGAAAACACTGAAGCTTTCTTT
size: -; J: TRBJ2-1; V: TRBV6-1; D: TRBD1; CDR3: CASSEWWTGGNEQFF; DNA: TGTGCCAGCAGTGAATGGTGGACAGGGGGAAATGAGCAGTTCTTC
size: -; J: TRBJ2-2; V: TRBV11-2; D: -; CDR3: CASSPVGELFF; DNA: TGTGCCAGCAGCCCCGTTGGGGAGCTGTTTTTT
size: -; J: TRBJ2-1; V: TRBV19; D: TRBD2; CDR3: CASSIGTSGYNEQFF; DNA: TGTGCCAGTAGTATAGGGACTAGCGGCTACAATGAGCAGTTCTTC
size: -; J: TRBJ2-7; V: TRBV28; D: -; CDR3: CASSSPRERAHEQYF; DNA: TGTGCCAGCAGTTCTCCCCGGGAGAGGGCCCACGAGCAGTACTTC
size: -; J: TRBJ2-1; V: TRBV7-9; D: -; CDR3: CASSLRRSYSSYNEQFF; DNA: TGTGCCAGCAGCTTAAGACGGAGCTACTCTTCCTACAATGAGCAGTTCTTC
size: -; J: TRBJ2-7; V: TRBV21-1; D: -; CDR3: CASRNRPGTGGWCEQYF; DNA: TGTGCCAGCAGAAACCGCCCGGGGACAGGGGGGTGGTGCGAGCAGTACTTC
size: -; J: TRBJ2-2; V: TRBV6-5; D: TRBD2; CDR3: CAGGGGKPGELFF; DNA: TGTGCCGGCGGGGGGGGCAAACCCGGGGAGCTGTTTTTT
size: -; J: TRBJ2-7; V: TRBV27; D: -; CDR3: CASSLSGGQGLNEQYF; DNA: TGTGCCAGCAGTTTATCGGGGGGGCAGGGTTTGAACGAGCAGTACTTC
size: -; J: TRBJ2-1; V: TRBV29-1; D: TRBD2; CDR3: CSVRLAGEVNEQFF; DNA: TGCAGCGTTAGACTAGCGGGAGAGGTCAATGAGCAGTTCTTC
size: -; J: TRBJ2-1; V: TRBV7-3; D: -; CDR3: CASSLSLGGIGYNEQFF; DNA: TGTGCCAGCAGCTTAAGTTTGGGCGGGATCGGATACAATGAGCAGTTCTTC
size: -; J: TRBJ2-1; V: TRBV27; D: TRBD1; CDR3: CASSLMTGGNEQFF; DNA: TGTGCCAGCAGTTTGATGACAGGGGGCAATGAGCAGTTCTTC
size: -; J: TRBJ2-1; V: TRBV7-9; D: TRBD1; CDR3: CASSRLTGSRNEQFF; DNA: TGTGCCAGCAGCCGTTTGACAGGGAGTAGGAATGAGCAGTTCTTC
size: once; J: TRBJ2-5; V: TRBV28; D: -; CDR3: CASRPTTGQETQYF; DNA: TGTGCCAGCAGACCCACGACAGGACAAGAGACCCAGTACTTC
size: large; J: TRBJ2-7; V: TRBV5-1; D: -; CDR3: CASSLGGGPYEQYF; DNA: TGCGCCAGCAGCTTGGGTGGGGGCCCCTACGAGCAGTACTTC
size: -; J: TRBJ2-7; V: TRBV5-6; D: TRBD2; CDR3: CASSPGTSGEQYF; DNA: TGTGCCAGCAGCCCGGGGACTAGCGGAGAGCAGTACTTC